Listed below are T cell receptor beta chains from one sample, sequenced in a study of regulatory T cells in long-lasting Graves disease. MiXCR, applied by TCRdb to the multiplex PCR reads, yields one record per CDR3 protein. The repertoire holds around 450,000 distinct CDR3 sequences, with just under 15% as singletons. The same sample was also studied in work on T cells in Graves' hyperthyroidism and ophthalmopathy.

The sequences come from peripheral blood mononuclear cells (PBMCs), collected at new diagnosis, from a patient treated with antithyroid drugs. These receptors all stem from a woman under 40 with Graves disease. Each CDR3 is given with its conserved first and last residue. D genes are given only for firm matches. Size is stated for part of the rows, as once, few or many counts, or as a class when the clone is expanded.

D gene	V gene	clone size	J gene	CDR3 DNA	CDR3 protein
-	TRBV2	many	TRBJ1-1	TGTGCCAGCATTGGGACTGAAGCTTTCTTT	CASIGTEAFF
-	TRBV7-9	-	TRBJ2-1	TGTGCCAGCAGCCTTGGGCCCGAACTACGGTTCTTC	CASSLGPELRFF
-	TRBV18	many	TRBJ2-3	TGTGCCAGCTCACCACTCCCAGATACGCAGTATTTT	CASSPLPDTQYF
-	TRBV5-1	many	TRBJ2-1	TGCGCCAGCAGCTTGGAGAGTGGGGGTATGCACAATGAGCAGTTCTTC	CASSLESGGMHNEQFF
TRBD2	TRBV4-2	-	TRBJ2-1	TGTGCCAGCAGCCAGGGAGGGAGTGCCTACAATGAGCAGTTCTTC	CASSQGGSAYNEQFF
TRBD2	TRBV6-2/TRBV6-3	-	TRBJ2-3	TGTGCCAGCAGTTACTCAGGAGGCCTTAGCGGGAGATTAGATACGCAGTATTTT	CASSYSGGLSGRLDTQYF
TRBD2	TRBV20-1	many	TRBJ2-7	TGCAGTGCTAGCCCGGGAGTGGCTAGCGGGGGAACTTACGAGCAGTACTTC	CSASPGVASGGTYEQYF
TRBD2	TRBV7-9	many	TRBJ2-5	TGTGCCAGCAGCCCGACTAGCGGGAGCGGGGAGACCCAGTACTTC	CASSPTSGSGETQYF
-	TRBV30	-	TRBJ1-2	TGTGCCTGGACCGAGAAGGTCCCAGACTATGGCTACACCTTC	CAWTEKVPDYGYTF
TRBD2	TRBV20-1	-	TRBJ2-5	TGCAGTGCTGGGCGGACTAGGCCGGAGGAGCAGTACTTC	CSAGRTRPEEQYF
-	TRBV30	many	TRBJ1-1	TGTGCCTGGAGTGCCGAGGTGAACACTGAAGCTTTCTTT	CAWSAEVNTEAFF
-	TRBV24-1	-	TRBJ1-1	TGTGCCACCAGTGATTTTGGGTACACTGAAGCTTTCTTT	CATSDFGYTEAFF
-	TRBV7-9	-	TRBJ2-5	TGTGCCAGCAGCTTAGGTTCAGGGGAAAACCAAGAGACCCAGTACTTC	CASSLGSGENQETQYF
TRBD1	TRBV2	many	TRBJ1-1	TGTGCCAGCAGTGTGGAGGGGACAGATAACACTGAAGCTTTCTTT	CASSVEGTDNTEAFF
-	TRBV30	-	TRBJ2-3	TGTGCCTGGGGGGAGACAGATACGCAGTATTTT	CAWGETDTQYF
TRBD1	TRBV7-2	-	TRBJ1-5	TGTGCCAGCAGCTTGGGCGGACAGGGGCCTTATCAGCCCCAGCATTTT	CASSLGGQGPYQPQHF
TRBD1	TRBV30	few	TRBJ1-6	TGTGCCCGCGGGACAGCATATAATTCACCCCTCCACTTT	CARGTAYNSPLHF
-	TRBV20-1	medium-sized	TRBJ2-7	TGCAGTGCTAGACCCCCGGGACGAGGGGAGCAGTACTTC	CSARPPGRGEQYF
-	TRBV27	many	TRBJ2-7	TGTGCCAGCAGTTTAAGCGGTACTTCCTACGAGCAGTACTTC	CASSLSGTSYEQYF
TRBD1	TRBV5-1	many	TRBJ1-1	TGTGCCAGCAGCCACAGGACAGGGGGCACTGAAGCTTTCTTT	CASSHRTGGTEAFF
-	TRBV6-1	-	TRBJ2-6	TGTGCCAGCAGCTCACCGGGGCCCTCTGGGGCCAACGTCCTGACTTTC	CASSSPGPSGANVLTF
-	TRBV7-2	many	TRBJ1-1	TGTGCCAGCAGCCGTTGGGTTGGAGGCACTGAAGCTTTCTTT	CASSRWVGGTEAFF
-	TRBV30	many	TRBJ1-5	TGTGCCTGGAGTCCAAGAAGTCAGCCCCAGCATTTT	CAWSPRSQPQHF
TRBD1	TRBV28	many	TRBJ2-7	TGTGCCAGCAGGGGGACAGGGGGCCCCTACGAGCAGTACTTC	CASRGTGGPYEQYF
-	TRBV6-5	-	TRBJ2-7	TGTGCCAGCAGTTTCGGGGGCCACGAGCAGTACTTC	CASSFGGHEQYF
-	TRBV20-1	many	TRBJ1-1	TGCAGTGCTAGAGGAAATGCCGGGCCTGAAGCTTTCTTT	CSARGNAGPEAFF
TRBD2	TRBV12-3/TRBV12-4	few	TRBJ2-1	TGTGCCAGTGGGCTAGCGGGAGACAATGAGCAGTTCTTC	CASGLAGDNEQFF
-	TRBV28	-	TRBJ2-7	TGTGCCAGCAGTTTATCAACGCGGGGCTACGAGCAGTACTTC	CASSLSTRGYEQYF
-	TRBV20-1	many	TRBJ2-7	TGCAGTGCTAGAGATCGTCGAACAGGCACCTACTACGAGCAGTACTTC	CSARDRRTGTYYEQYF
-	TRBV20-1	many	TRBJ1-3	TGCAGTGCAGCCGCCTACACTGACAGCTGGTCTGGAAACACCATATATTTT	CSAAAYTDSWSGNTIYF
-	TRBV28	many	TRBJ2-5	TGTGCCAGCAGTTTTGAGGGGGTTGAGAACCAGTACTTC	CASSFEGVENQYF
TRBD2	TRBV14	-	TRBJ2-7	TGTGCCAGCTCCCCCCCGGGCGGTAGCGGGGTATGGTACTACGAGCAGTACTTC	CASSPPGGSGVWYYEQYF
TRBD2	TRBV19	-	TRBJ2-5	TGTGCCAGTAGTATCCCCGGCAGCGGGAGTAAAGAGACCCAGTACTTC	CASSIPGSGSKETQYF
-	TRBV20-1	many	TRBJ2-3	TGCAGTGCCGGAGAGGGCGGTCCCACAGATACGCAGTATTTT	CSAGEGGPTDTQYF
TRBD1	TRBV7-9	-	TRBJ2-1	TGTGCCAGCAGCTCCATACAGGGGGTAATCCGGTTCTTC	CASSSIQGVIRFF
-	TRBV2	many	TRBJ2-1	TGTGCCAGCAGTGAAGCGCTTGGGCCCCAGGAAGATGAGCAGTTCTTC	CASSEALGPQEDEQFF
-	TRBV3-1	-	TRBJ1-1	TGTGCCAGCAGCCAAGGGGCCAGGAACACTGAAGCTTTCTTT	CASSQGARNTEAFF
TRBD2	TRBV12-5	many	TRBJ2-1	TGTGCTAGTGGTGCGGGAGGAAACTACAATGAGCAGTTCTTC	CASGAGGNYNEQFF
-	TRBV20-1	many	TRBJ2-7	TGCAGTGCTACCGCGACCTGGGGGTACGAGCAGTACTTC	CSATATWGYEQYF
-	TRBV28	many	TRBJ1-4	TGTGCCAGCAGTTTACAGGGAGGTTATGAAAAACTGTTTTTT	CASSLQGGYEKLFF
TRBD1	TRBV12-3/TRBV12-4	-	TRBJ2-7	TGTGCCAGCTGGCCGGGACAGGGGTATTCCGAGCAGTACTTC	CASWPGQGYSEQYF
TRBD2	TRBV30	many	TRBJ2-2	TGTGCCTGGAGTGCCCTAGCGGGACCCACCGGGGAGCTGTTTTTT	CAWSALAGPTGELFF
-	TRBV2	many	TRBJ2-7	TGTGCCAGCAGTGAAGCGAGAGGAGGGAGAGCCTACGAGCAGTACTTC	CASSEARGGRAYEQYF
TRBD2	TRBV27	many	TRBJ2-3	TGTGCCAGCAGTTTATCGGCGGGACTAGCGGGGAGGAGGACAGATACGCAGTATTTT	CASSLSAGLAGRRTDTQYF
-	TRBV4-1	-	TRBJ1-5	TGCGCCAGCAGCCAAGTACTGGGGACGTATCAGCCCCAGCATTTT	CASSQVLGTYQPQHF
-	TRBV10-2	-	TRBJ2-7	TGCGCCAGCAGTGAGTCGTGGGACCTCTACGAGCAGTACTTC	CASSESWDLYEQYF
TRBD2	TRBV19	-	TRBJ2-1	TGTGCCAGTAGCCGATTGGGACTAGCGGGACCCGGAGCCGGCAATGAGCAGTTCTTC	CASSRLGLAGPGAGNEQFF
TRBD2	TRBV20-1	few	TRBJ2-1	TGCAGTGCTAGAGAAGACGAGGCGGGAGGAAAGGGGAATGAGCAGTTCTTC	CSAREDEAGGKGNEQFF
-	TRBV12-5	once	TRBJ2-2	TGTGCTAGTGGTTTGGTAATGTGGGGGGCGTCGAACACCGGGGAGCTGTTTTTT	CASGLVMWGASNTGELFF
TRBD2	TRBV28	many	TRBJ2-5	TGTGCCAGCAGTATGGGGGGGGGTCCCCAAGAGACCCAGTACTTC	CASSMGGGPQETQYF
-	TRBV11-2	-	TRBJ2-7	TGTGCCAGCAGCTTAAGTTCCCTGAACGAGCAGTACTTC	CASSLSSLNEQYF
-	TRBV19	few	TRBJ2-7	TGTGCCAGTAGTATTACGGCGGGACTTCGCGAGCAGTACTTC	CASSITAGLREQYF
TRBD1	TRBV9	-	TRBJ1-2	TGTGCCAGCAGCCCAAAGGGGGCTGGTGGCTACACCTTC	CASSPKGAGGYTF
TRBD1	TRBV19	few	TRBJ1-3	TGTGCCAGTACCCCGGGACAGGGGGCCGCAAACACCATATATTTT	CASTPGQGAANTIYF
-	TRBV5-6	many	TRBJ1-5	TGTGCCAGCAGCACGGCGCGGGGGAATCAGCCCCAGCATTTT	CASSTARGNQPQHF
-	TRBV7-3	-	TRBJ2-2	TGTGCCAGCAGCTTTTCCCGGGACTTAACCGGGGAGCTGTTTTTT	CASSFSRDLTGELFF
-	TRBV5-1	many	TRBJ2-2	TGCGCCAGCAGCCTAAAACAACAGGGTATCAACACCGGGGAGCTGTTTTTT	CASSLKQQGINTGELFF
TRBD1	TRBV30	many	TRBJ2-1	TGTGCCTGGAGTGCAACCAGGGGGCCCTACAATGAGCAGTTCTTC	CAWSATRGPYNEQFF
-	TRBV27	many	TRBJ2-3	TGTGCCAGCAGTCTCCGACCGGGACTGTGGGAGACAGATACGCAGTATTTT	CASSLRPGLWETDTQYF